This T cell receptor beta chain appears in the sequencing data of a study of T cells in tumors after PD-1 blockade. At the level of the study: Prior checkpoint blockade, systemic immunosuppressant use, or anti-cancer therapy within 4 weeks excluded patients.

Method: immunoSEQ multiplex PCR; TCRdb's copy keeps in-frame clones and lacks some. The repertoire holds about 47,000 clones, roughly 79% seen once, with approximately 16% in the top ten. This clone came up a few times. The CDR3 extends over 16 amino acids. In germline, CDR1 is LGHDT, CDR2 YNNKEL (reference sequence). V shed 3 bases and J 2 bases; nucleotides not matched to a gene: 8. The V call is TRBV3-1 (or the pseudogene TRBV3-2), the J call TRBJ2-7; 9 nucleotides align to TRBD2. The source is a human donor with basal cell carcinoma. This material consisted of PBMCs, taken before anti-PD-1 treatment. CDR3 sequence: CASSHGRTSEAYEQYF. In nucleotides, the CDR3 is TGTGCCAGCAGCCATGGTAGGACTAGCGAAGCCTACGAGCAGTACTTC.